The source of this T cell receptor beta chain is a study of early T cells in non-severe SARS-CoV-2 infection (dated by TCRdb to about 2021). Regarding the research as a whole: Because TCR sequencing relied on bulk RNA taken from unsorted whole blood, pairing of alpha and beta chains was not possible. General study outcomes and caveats: VDJdb matching was skewed toward anti-spike CD8 responses and likely underestimated virus-specific expansions by missing private and CD4 specificities.

Library method: 5' RACE. The sample was run on a NextSeq 500. In the TCR library protocol, unique molecular identifiers were attached to individual cDNA molecules to correct for PCR bias and sequencing error. Both TCR alpha and beta chains were sequenced, and tight co-correlation was observed between alpha and beta sequence abundances in each sample. Under the source paper's analysis protocol: Decombinator V4 was used to perform V gene, J gene and CDR3 annotation of TCR sequences. Expanded TCRs were defined as changing significantly between any two time points under a Poisson model with p below 0.0001. TCR abundances were normalised to the total number of TCRs sequenced in each sample and reported as counts per million. TRAV1-2 paired with TRAJ12, TRAJ20 or TRAJ33 defined MAIT TCRs, while TRAV10 paired with TRAJ18 defined iNKT TCRs. VDJdb, accessed 1 November 2021, was searched for CMV, EBV and SARS-CoV-2 annotated TCRs, with TCRs annotated for multiple antigens excluded. The public reads were run again by TCRdb, first through fastp at Q25 and then through MiXCR, and only productive beta chains were kept. Every entry covers one CDR3 protein and lists the most common genes and DNA from its rows. TCRdb's processing, not the authors', yielded these V and J calls. Present in this sample are about 94,000 distinct CDR3 sequences, about 12% of which were seen just once. The top ten hold approximately 2.3% of the sample.

Notes on this clonotype: It has no known antigen specificity. Per-base quality was not reported, and no clone a single base away is much larger than it.

Set within a cohort of healthcare workers in London, UK, this nested case-control study involved weekly PCR testing of nasopharyngeal swabs along with blood sampling. Healthcare workers were recruited during the week of the UK lockdown, between 23 and 31 March 2020, and followed weekly for up to about 15 weeks. Inclusive of the bounding cysteine and phenylalanine, the CDR3 is 15 residues long. CDR3 DNA is the only sequence kept; it has 45 bases, read in frame from the first base. V has 5 bases trimmed and J has 0 bases trimmed; junction bases matching no gene number 4. The germline V gene encodes CDR1 DFQATT and CDR2 SNEGSKA (reference sequence).

The sequence is built from TRBV20-1 and TRBJ2-6; 7 bases in the middle match TRBD1. The specimen was whole blood. The TCR comes from an adult who was a healthcare worker with PCR-confirmed SARS-CoV-2 infection or an uninfected control (not recorded which). DNA sequence: TGCAGTGCTGCGGACAGGACCTCTGGGGCCAACGTCCTGACTTTC. This encodes CSAADRTSGANVLTF.